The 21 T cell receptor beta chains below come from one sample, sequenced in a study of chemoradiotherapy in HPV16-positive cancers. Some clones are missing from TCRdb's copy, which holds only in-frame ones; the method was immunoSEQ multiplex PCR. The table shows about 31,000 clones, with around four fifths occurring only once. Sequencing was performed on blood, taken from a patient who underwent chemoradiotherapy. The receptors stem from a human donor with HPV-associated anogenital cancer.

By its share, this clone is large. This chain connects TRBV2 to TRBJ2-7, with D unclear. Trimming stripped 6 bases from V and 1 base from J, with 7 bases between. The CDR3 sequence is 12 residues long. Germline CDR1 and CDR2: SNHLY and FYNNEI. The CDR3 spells CASRDPSYEQYV. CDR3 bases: TGTGCCAGCAGGGACCCATCCTACGAGCAGTACGTC.

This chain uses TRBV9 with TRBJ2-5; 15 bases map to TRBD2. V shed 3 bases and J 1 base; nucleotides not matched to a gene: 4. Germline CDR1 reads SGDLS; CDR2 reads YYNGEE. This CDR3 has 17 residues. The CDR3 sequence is CASSDGTSGGTQETQYF. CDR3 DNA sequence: TGTGCCAGCAGCGACGGGACTAGCGGGGGGACCCAAGAGACCCAGTACTTC.

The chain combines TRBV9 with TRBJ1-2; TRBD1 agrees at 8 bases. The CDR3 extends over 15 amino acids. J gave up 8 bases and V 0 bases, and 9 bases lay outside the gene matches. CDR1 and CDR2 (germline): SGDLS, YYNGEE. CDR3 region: CASSVAHQGAVGYTF. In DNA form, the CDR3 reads TGTGCCAGCAGCGTAGCTCATCAGGGGGCCGTAGGCTACACCTTC.

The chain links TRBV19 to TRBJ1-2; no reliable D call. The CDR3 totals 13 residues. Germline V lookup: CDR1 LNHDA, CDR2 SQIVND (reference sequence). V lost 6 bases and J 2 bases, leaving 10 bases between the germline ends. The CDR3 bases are TGTGCCAGTAGCCCAGGATTGAACTATGGCTACACCTTC. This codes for CASSPGLNYGYTF.

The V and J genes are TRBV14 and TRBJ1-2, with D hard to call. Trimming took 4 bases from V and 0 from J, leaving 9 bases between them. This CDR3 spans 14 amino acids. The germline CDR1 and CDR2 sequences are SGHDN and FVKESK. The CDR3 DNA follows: TGTGCCAGCAGCCGGACTACAGCTAACTATGGCTACACCTTC. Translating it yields CASSRTTANYGYTF.

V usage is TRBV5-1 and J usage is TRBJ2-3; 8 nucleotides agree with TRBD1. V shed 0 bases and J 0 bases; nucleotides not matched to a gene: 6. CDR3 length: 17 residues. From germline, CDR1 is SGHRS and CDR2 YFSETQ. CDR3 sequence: CASSLGGTGSSTDTQYF. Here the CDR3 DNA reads TGCGCCAGCAGCTTGGGTGGGACAGGATCTAGCACAGATACGCAGTATTTT.

Here the CDR3 DNA reads TGTGCCAGCAGTGACGAGTCCACAGATACGCAGTATTTT. Its translation: CASSDESTDTQYF. This chain joins TRBV25-1 and TRBJ2-3; unclear D gene. V lost 3 bases to trimming and J lost 2 bases, with 6 bases between them. This CDR3 region has 13 residues. Germline assignment: CDR1 MGHDK and CDR2 SYGVNS.

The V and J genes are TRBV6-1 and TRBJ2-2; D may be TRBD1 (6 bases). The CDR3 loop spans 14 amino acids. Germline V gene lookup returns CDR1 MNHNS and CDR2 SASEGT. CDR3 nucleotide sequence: TGTAGTTCGGACTGGGGGCCGAACACCGGGGAGCTGTTTTTT. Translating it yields CSSDWGPNTGELFF.

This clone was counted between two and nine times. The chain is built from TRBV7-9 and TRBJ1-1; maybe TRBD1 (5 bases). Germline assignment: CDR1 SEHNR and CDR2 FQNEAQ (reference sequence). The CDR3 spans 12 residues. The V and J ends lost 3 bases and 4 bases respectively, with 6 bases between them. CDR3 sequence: CASSLRGTEAFF. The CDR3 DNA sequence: TGTGCCAGCAGCTTGAGGGGCACTGAAGCTTTCTTT.

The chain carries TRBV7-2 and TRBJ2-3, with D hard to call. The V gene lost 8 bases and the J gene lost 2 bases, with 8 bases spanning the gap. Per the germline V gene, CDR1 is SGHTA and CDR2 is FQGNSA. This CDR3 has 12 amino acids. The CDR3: CASGMVTDTQYF. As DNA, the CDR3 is TGTGCCAGCGGGATGGTCACAGATACGCAGTATTTT.

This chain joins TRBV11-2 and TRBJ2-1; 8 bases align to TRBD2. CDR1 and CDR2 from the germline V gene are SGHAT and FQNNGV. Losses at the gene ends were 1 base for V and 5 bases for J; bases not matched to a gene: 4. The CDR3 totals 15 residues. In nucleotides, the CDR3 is TGTGCCAGCAGCTTAGGCAGCGGGGGAGACAATGAGCAGTTCTTC. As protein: CASSLGSGGDNEQFF.

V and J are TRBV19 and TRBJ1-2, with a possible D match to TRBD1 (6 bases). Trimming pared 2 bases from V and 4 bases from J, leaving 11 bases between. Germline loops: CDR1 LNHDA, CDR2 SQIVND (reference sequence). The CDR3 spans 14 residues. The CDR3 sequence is CASSISPGAYGYTF. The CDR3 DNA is TGTGCCAGTAGTATATCGCCAGGGGCCTATGGCTACACCTTC.

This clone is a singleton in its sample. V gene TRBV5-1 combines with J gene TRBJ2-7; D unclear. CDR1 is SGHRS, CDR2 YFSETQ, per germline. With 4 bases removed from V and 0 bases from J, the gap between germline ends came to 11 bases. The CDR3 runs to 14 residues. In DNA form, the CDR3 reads TGCGCCAGCAGCCCCCAGGCCAGCTCCTACGAGCAGTACTTC. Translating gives CASSPQASSYEQYF.

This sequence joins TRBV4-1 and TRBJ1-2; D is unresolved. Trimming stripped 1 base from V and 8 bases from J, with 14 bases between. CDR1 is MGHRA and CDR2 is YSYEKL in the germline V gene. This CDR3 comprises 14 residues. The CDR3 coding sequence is TGCGCCAGCAGCCAAGTAGGCGGGGATAGGGGCTACACCTTC. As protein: CASSQVGGDRGYTF.

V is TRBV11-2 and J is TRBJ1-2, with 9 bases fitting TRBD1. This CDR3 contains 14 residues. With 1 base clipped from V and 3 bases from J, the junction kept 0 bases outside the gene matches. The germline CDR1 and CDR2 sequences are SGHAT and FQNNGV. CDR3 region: CASSLGQGDYGYTF. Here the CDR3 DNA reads TGTGCCAGCAGCTTAGGACAGGGGGACTATGGCTACACCTTC.

CDR3: CASSVEGNEQYV. CDR3 in DNA: TGTGCCAGCAGTGTGGAGGGAAACGAGCAGTACGTC. The chain employs TRBV6-1 and TRBJ2-7; perhaps TRBD2 as D (6 bases). CDR3 length: 12 residues. The germline V gene encodes CDR1 MNHNS and CDR2 SASEGT. V lost 4 bases, J lost 5 bases, and 9 bases lay in between.

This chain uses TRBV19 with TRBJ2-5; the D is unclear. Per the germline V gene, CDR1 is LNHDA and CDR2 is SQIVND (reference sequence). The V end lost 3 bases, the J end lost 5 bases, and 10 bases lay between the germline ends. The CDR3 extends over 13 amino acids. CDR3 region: CASSMTRTETQYF. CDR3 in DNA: TGTGCCAGTAGTATGACGAGGACGGAGACCCAGTACTTC.

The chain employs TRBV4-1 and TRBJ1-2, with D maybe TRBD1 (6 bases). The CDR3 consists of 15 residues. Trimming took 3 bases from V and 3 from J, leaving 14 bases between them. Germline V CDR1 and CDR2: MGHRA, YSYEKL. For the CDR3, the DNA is TGCGCCAGCAGCCATCCAGGGGCGACGGACTATGGCTACACCTTC. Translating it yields CASSHPGATDYGYTF.

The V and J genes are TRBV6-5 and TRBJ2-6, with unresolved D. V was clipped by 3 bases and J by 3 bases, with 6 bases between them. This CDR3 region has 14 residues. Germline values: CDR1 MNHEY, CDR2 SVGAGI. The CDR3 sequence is CASSYFLGANVLTF. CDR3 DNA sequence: TGTGCCAGCAGTTATTTCCTTGGGGCCAACGTCCTGACTTTC.

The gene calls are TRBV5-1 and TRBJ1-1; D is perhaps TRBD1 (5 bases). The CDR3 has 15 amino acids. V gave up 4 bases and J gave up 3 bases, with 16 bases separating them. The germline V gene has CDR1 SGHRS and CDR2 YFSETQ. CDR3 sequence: CASSTVGVGDTEAFF. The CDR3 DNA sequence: TGCGCCAGCAGCACGGTAGGGGTAGGGGACACTGAAGCTTTCTTT.

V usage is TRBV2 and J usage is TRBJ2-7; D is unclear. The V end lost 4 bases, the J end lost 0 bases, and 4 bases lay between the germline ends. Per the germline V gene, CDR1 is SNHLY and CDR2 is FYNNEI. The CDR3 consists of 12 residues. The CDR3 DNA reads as TGTGCCAGCAGTGCAAGCTCCTACGAGCAGTACGTC. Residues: CASSASSYEQYV.